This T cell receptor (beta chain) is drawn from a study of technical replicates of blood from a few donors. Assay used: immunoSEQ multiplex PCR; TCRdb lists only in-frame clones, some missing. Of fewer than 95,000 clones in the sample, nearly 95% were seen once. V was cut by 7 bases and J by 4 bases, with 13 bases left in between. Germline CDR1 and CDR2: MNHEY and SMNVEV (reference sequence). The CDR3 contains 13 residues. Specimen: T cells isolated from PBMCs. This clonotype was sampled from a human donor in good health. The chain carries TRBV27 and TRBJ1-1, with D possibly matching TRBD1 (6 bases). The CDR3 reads CASTTTGITEAFF. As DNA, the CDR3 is TGTGCCAGCACCACCACAGGGATCACTGAAGCTTTCTTT.